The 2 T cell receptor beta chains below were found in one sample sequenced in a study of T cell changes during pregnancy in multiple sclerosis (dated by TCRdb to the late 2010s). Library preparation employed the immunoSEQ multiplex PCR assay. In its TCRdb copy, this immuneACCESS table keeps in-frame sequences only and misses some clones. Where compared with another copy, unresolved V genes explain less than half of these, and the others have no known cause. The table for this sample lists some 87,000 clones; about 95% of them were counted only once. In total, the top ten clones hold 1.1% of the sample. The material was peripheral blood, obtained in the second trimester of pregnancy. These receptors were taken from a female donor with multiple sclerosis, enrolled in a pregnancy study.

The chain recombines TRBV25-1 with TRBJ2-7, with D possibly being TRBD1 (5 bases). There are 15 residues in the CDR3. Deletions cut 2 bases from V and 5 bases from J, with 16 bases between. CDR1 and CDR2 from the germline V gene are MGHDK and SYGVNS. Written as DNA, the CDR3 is TGTGCCAGCAGTGAAATGAGGCAGGGAATGGACGAGCAGTACTTC. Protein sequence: CASSEMRQGMDEQYF.

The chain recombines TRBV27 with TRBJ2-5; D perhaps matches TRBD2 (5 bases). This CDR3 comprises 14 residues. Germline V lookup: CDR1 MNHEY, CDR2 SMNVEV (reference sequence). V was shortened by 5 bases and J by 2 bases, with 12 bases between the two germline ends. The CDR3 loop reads CASSLHREQETQYF. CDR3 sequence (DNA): TGTGCCAGCAGTCTCCACCGGGAACAAGAGACCCAGTACTTC.